The 11 T cell receptor beta chains below all came from one sample that was sequenced in a study of blood T cell repertoires in COVID-19. TCRdb keeps only in-frame clones here, not all; method: immunoSEQ multiplex PCR. The table has 200,000 to 250,000 clones, under 85% seen once. The sample taken for sequencing was PBMCs or T cells enriched from blood (not recorded which). The receptors originated from a man between 60 and 75 years old who had recovered from COVID-19.

This clone occurred a few times. V gene TRBV9 combines with J gene TRBJ1-3, with TRBD1 matching 8 bases. Unmatched junction bases numbered 10, after V lost 3 bases and J lost 2 bases. The CDR3 consists of 17 residues. The germline gives CDR1 SGDLS, CDR2 YYNGEE. The CDR3 loop is CASSAQGQELAGNTIYF. CDR3 bases: TGTGCCAGCAGCGCCCAGGGACAGGAGTTAGCTGGAAACACCATATATTTT.

V gene TRBV2 combines with J gene TRBJ1-3; D uncertain. CDR3 length equals 13 residues. Per the germline V gene, CDR1 is SNHLY and CDR2 is FYNNEI. The V gene lost 5 bases and the J gene lost 0 bases, with 5 bases spanning the gap. The CDR3, as DNA: TGTGCCAGCAGTCTTAGCTCTGGAAACACCATATATTTT. Translated: CASSLSSGNTIYF.

The gene calls are TRBV27 and TRBJ1-5; no reliable D call. This CDR3 region has 12 residues. Trimming removed 5 bases at V and 9 bases at J, with 11 bases between. The germline gives CDR1 MNHEY, CDR2 SMNVEV (reference sequence). CDR3 sequence (DNA): TGTGCCAGCAGTCCTGTGGAGGGGCCCCAGCATTTT. Translation gives CASSPVEGPQHF.

Concerning this clone itself: An end of the junction differs from the germline gene, which may be a read error. This chain connects TRBV5-4 to TRBJ1-1, with a tentative D call TRBD1 (6 bases). Looked up from germline, CDR1 is SGHNT and CDR2 is YYREEE (reference sequence). The CDR3 contains 14 residues. CDR3 in DNA: TGTGCCAGCAGCCAAGGGGGGGGGAACCCTGAAGCTTTCTTT. Amino acid sequence: CASSQGGGNPEAFF. The whole variable domain, filled in from reference TRBV5-4 and TRBJ1-1, reads ETGVTQSPTHLIKTRGQQVTLRCSSQSGHNTVSWYQQALGQGPQFIFQYYREEENGRGNFPPRFSGLQFPNYSSELNVNALELDDSALYLCASSQGGGNPEAFFGQGTRLTVV.

J is TRBJ2-5 and V is TRBV18; 8 positions agree with TRBD1. Germline CDR1 and CDR2: KGHSH and LQKENI. The CDR3 loop spans 14 amino acids. V trimming: 2 bases; J trimming: 4 bases; junction bases outside the gene matches: 3. CDR3 sequence (DNA): TGTGCCAGCTCACCAGACAGGGGACGAGAGACCCAGTACTTC. Protein sequence: CASSPDRGRETQYF.

The chain links TRBV6-4 to TRBJ2-2, with 12 bases matching TRBD1. From germline, CDR1 is MRHNA and CDR2 SNTAGT. J was trimmed by 2 bases and V by 3 bases; bases with no gene match: 4. CDR3 length equals 17 residues. The CDR3 spells CASSEVGQGANTGELFF. In DNA, the CDR3 is TGTGCCAGCAGTGAAGTGGGACAGGGGGCTAACACCGGGGAGCTGTTTTTT.

The chain uses TRBV2 and TRBJ2-3; tentatively, D is TRBD2 (6 bases). The CDR3 consists of 15 residues. CDR1 is SNHLY, CDR2 FYNNEI, per germline. V was cut by 7 bases and J by 0 bases, with 14 bases left in between. Here the CDR3 reads CASTFGGASTDTQYF. The CDR3 bases are TGTGCCAGCACGTTCGGCGGGGCTAGCACAGATACGCAGTATTTT.

The chain joins TRBV19 to TRBJ2-1, with 9 bases identical to TRBD1. Trimming at V came to 6 bases and at J to 5 bases, leaving 5 bases not matched to a gene. This CDR3 is built from 14 residues. Per the germline V gene, CDR1 is LNHDA and CDR2 is SQIVND (reference sequence). The CDR3 reads CASSLWTGDNEQFF. The CDR3 DNA follows: TGTGCCAGTAGCCTCTGGACAGGGGACAATGAGCAGTTCTTC.

The chain combines TRBV6-5 with TRBJ1-2; 7 positions match TRBD1. V was clipped by 0 bases and J by 5 bases; unmatched bases: 9. The CDR3 runs 16 residues. Germline V CDR1 and CDR2: MNHEY, SVGAGI. In DNA, the CDR3 is TGTGCCAGCAGTTACTCAAGACAGGGACTCAAGTATGGCTACACCTTC. This sequence encodes CASSYSRQGLKYGYTF.

This chain links TRBV6-5 with TRBJ2-7, with TRBD1 matching 8 bases. CDR3 length: 14 residues. The ends lost 4 bases at V and 6 bases at J; junction bases unmatched: 8. Germline V CDR1 and CDR2: MNHEY, SVGAGI. CDR3 residues: CASSLNRGSSEQYF. The CDR3 coding sequence is TGTGCCAGCAGTTTAAACAGGGGGTCATCCGAGCAGTACTTC.

V and J are TRBV9 and TRBJ2-3; 11 bases agree with TRBD2. The CDR3 contains 16 residues. Germline CDR1 SGDLS, CDR2 YYNGEE. Losses at the gene ends were 3 bases for V and 2 bases for J; bases not matched to a gene: 5. CDR3 loop: CASSASGLAATDTQYF. DNA for the CDR3: TGTGCCAGCAGCGCATCGGGACTAGCGGCCACAGATACGCAGTATTTT.